A single TCR beta chain is shown here with its context. Reverse transcription used about 0.45 to 1 ug RNA and random hexamers. TCRdb itself ran the immunoSEQ multiplex PCR reads through MiXCR, one entry per CDR3 protein. The data hold more than 65,000 distinct CDR3 sequences, with 95% observed a single time. V was shortened by 5 bases and J by 5 bases, with 9 bases between the two germline ends. This CDR3 has 12 amino acids. The germline V gene encodes CDR1 MNHEY and CDR2 SVGAGI. This sample stems from a study of CD8 T cells in Susac syndrome. The source is a human donor with Susac syndrome. The V and J genes are TRBV6-5 and TRBJ2-5; D uncertain. Sequenced: CD8+ T cells from PBMCs. CDR3 bases: TGTGCCAGCAGTCGTCCCCGGGAGACCCAGTACTTC. Amino acids: CASSRPRETQYF.